The 23 T cell receptor beta chains presented below share a single source sample, sequenced in a study of human T cells and chemical hapten exposure. TCRdb re-called the RACE reads with MiXCR, one entry per CDR3 protein. This sample yields some 360,000 distinct CDR3 sequences, of which around 5.5% are seen a single time; 2% to 3% belongs to the top ten. The time point here: pre-sensitization, week 0. Treatment in this sample: therapeutic diphenylcyclopropenone sensitization with weekly scalp DPC. The source material was whole blood, sampled in connection with sensitization to the hapten diphenylcyclopropenone (DPC). The origin of the receptors is a woman between 50 and 59 years old with alopecia areata. Some clones in this sample may be carry-over from other donors' samples.

This clonotype was found many times. The V call is TRBV10-3, the J call TRBJ2-3; D is perhaps TRBD1 or TRBD2 (7 bases each). The CDR3 loop spans 16 amino acids. Trimming took off 4 bases at V and 3 bases at J, with 17 bases between the two ends. Looked up from germline, CDR1 is ENHRY and CDR2 is SYGVKD. This chain's CDR3 is CAISGLQGGSTDTQYF. As DNA, the CDR3 is TGTGCCATCAGTGGGCTGCAGGGGGGGTCGACAGATACGCAGTATTTT.

This rearrangement joins TRBV7-8 to TRBJ2-5, with 8 nucleotides matching TRBD2. Germline CDR1 reads SGHVS; CDR2 reads FQNEAQ. V shed 11 bases, J shed 1 base, and the junction held 9 bases outside the gene matches. The CDR3 consists of 14 residues. This CDR3 reads CALGERGRQETQYF. DNA for the CDR3: TGTGCCCTTGGGGAGCGGGGGCGCCAAGAGACCCAGTACTTC.

This clonotype has only a few counts. V gene TRBV2 combines with J gene TRBJ2-3; D is perhaps TRBD2 (6 bases). The V end lost 4 bases, the J end lost 4 bases, and 21 bases lay between the germline ends. Germline V CDR1 and CDR2: SNHLY, FYNNEI. This CDR3 contains 17 residues. The CDR3 bases are TGTGCCAGCAGTGCCTGGACCGGGAGTGTCTTTCCAGATACGCAGTATTTT. It specifies CASSAWTGSVFPDTQYF.

The chain is built from TRBV5-1 and TRBJ1-4; 10 bases are shared with TRBD1. Germline trimming cut 4 bases from V and 10 bases from J; bases unmatched to any gene: 10. Germline V gene lookup returns CDR1 SGHRS and CDR2 YFSETQ. The CDR3 is 15 residues long. The CDR3 reads CASSLRDRGVGKLFF. CDR3 bases: TGCGCCAGCAGCCTCCGGGACAGGGGAGTGGGAAAACTGTTTTTT.

This clonotype was observed a handful of times. The chain is built from TRBV10-3 and TRBJ1-3; possibly TRBD1 for D (5 bases). The germline V gene encodes CDR1 ENHRY and CDR2 SYGVKD. Between the trimmed V and J ends, which lost 3 bases and 4 bases, there was a span of 13 bases. This CDR3 has 15 residues. In DNA, the CDR3 is TGTGCCATCAGTGAAAGGGGCGCTCGAGGAAACACCATATATTTT. Its translation is CAISERGARGNTIYF.

The chain links TRBV20-1 to TRBJ2-3; no clear D. V shed 3 bases and J shed 0 bases, with 10 bases lying between them. The CDR3 loop spans 14 amino acids. The germline V gene has CDR1 DFQATT and CDR2 SNEGSKA (reference sequence). The CDR3 is CSARLGDSTDTQYF. CDR3 sequence (DNA): TGCAGTGCTAGGCTGGGCGATAGCACAGATACGCAGTATTTT.

This clonotype was seen repeatedly, ten times or more. The chain employs TRBV5-1 and TRBJ1-4, with D unresolved. Germline CDR1 reads SGHRS; CDR2 reads YFSETQ. The CDR3 runs 14 residues. Between the trimmed V and J ends, which lost 1 base and 10 bases, there was a span of 14 bases. CDR3 DNA: TGCGCCAGCAGCTTGAGGGAAGGTGGAGGAAAACTGTTTTTT. It is translated as CASSLREGGGKLFF.

This clonotype appeared many times. Written as DNA, the CDR3 is TGTGCCAGCAGTGAACGGGGGTACGAGCAGTACTTC. Residues: CASSERGYEQYF. This chain joins TRBV6-1 and TRBJ2-7, with D possibly TRBD2 on 6 matching bases. With 2 bases removed from V and 4 bases from J, the gap between germline ends came to 6 bases. From germline, CDR1 is MNHNS and CDR2 SASEGT. The CDR3 length is 12 residues.

Many counts were recorded for this clonotype. The CDR3 DNA reads TGTGCCAGCAGCATAGGTCCGGGACTTTCCAAAAACATTCAGTACTTC. Translated, it gives CASSIGPGLSKNIQYF. The V and J genes are TRBV7-6 and TRBJ2-4, with D maybe TRBD2 (6 bases). This CDR3 region has 16 residues. V shed 5 bases and J shed 2 bases, with 16 bases lying between them. Germline V lookup: CDR1 SGHVS, CDR2 FNYEAQ. The full variable domain, with the rest looked up from reference TRBV7-6 and TRBJ2-4, is GAGVSQSPRYKVTKRGQDVALRCDPISGHVSLYWYRQALGQGPEFLTYFNYEAQQDKSGLPNDRFSAERPEGSISTLTIQRTEQRDSAMYRCASSIGPGLSKNIQYFGAGTRLSVL.

Ten or more counts support this clonotype. The chain joins TRBV20-1 to TRBJ2-3, with D perhaps TRBD2 (6 bases). Germline CDR1 DFQATT, CDR2 SNEGSKA (reference sequence). V lost 3 bases, J lost 0 bases, and 7 bases lay in between. The length of the CDR3 is 13 residues. CDR3 sequence reads: CSASTSSTDTQYF. The CDR3, as DNA: TGCAGTGCTAGTACTAGCAGCACAGATACGCAGTATTTT.

The chain is built from TRBV7-2 and TRBJ2-5, with no clear D. In germline, CDR1 is SGHTA, CDR2 FQGNSA. Trimming removed 1 base from V and 2 bases from J, with 11 bases in between. This CDR3 is built from 15 residues. The CDR3 DNA is TGTGCCAGCAGCTTAGACGGCGGCTCTCAAGAGACCCAGTACTTC. Residues: CASSLDGGSQETQYF.

This clonotype was counted ten times or more. The chain links TRBV28 to TRBJ2-3; D gene unclear. From germline, CDR1 is MDHEN and CDR2 SYDVKM. V dropped 0 bases and J dropped 1 base, with 8 bases sitting between them. CDR3 length equals 15 residues. The CDR3 DNA is TGTGCCAGCAGTTTATGGGCAGTGGGCACAGATACGCAGTATTTT. Protein: CASSLWAVGTDTQYF. Based on the CDR3 plus reference TRBV28 and TRBJ2-3, the full variable domain is DVKVTQSSRYLVKRTGEKVFLECVQDMDHENMFWYRQDPGLGLRLIYFSYDVKMKEKGDIPEGYSVSREKKERFSLILESASTNQTSMYLCASSLWAVGTDTQYFGPGTRLTVL.

This clonotype has a count of ten or more. The chain is built from TRBV5-1 and TRBJ1-2; no firm D call. V lost 0 bases and J 0 bases, leaving 9 bases between the germline ends. Germline-derived CDR1 and CDR2 are SGHRS and YFSETQ. CDR3 length: 15 amino acids. CDR3: CASSLGDGSNYGYTF. CDR3 in DNA: TGCGCCAGCAGCTTGGGAGACGGATCTAACTATGGCTACACCTTC.

This clonotype was detected ten times or more. The chain is built from TRBV5-1 and TRBJ1-6; D is unresolved. Germline loops: CDR1 SGHRS, CDR2 YFSETQ. V lost 3 bases and J lost 9, with 7 bases in between. The CDR3 covers 12 residues. The CDR3 loop reads CASSSPGSPLHF. The CDR3 DNA reads as TGCGCCAGCAGCTCCCCGGGTTCACCCCTCCACTTT.

The sample holds a few counts of this clonotype. The V call is TRBV6-6, the J call TRBJ1-2, with D uncertain. V was pared by 4 bases and J by 4 bases, with 13 bases between. The CDR3 totals 14 residues. The V gene's germline CDR1 is MNHNY and CDR2 SVGAGI (reference sequence). The CDR3 spells CASSLGKGLYGYTF. In DNA form, the CDR3 reads TGTGCCAGCAGTTTAGGGAAGGGCCTCTATGGCTACACCTTC.

A remark on this clonotype: It may be a read error: a sequence one base away is much more abundant. The chain is built from TRBV3-1 and TRBJ2-2, with 10 bases lining up with TRBD1. Unmatched junction bases numbered 1, after V lost 4 bases and J lost 5 bases. Germline lookup yields CDR1 LGHDT and CDR2 YNNKEL (reference sequence). The CDR3 length is 14 residues. The chain's CDR3 is CASSRDRGTGELFF. In DNA form, the CDR3 reads TGTGCCAGCAGCCGGGACAGGGGAACCGGGGAGCTGTTTTTT.

The chain links TRBV2 to TRBJ2-1; 11 bases are a match to TRBD2. V lost 5 bases and J lost 6; bases outside the gene matches: 6. CDR1 and CDR2 (germline): SNHLY, FYNNEI. There are 15 residues in the CDR3. The CDR3 nucleotides are TGTGCCAGCAGTTATAGCGGGGGGGCGTCCAATGAGCAGTTCTTC. It codes for CASSYSGGASNEQFF.

At least ten counts were recorded for this clonotype. This chain joins TRBV2 and TRBJ2-7, with 13 bases fitting TRBD2. Germline lookup yields CDR1 SNHLY and CDR2 FYNNEI. The CDR3 sequence is 15 residues long. Germline trimming cut 6 bases from V and 6 bases from J; bases unmatched to any gene: 8. CDR3 in DNA: TGTGCCAGCAGCCCCGGGACTAGCGGGGTTAGCGAGCAGTACTTC. This sequence encodes CASSPGTSGVSEQYF.

This clonotype was seen many times. The rearrangement uses TRBV18 and TRBJ2-1; TRBD1 agrees at 12 bases. This CDR3 region has 15 residues. Germline V gene data show CDR1 as KGHSH and CDR2 as LQKENI. The ends lost 3 bases at V and 4 bases at J; junction bases unmatched: 1. CDR3 in DNA: TGTGCCAGCTCACCGGGACAGGGGGCATACAATGAGCAGTTCTTC. Its protein is CASSPGQGAYNEQFF.

This clonotype was found a few times. The chain joins TRBV30 to TRBJ1-5, with 10 bases that match TRBD1. The V and J ends lost 8 bases and 6 bases, in that order; junction bases with no gene match: 7. The CDR3 loop spans 13 amino acids. The germline V gene encodes CDR1 GTSNPN and CDR2 SVGIG (reference sequence). CDR3 DNA sequence: TGTGCCGTGGGACAGGGGAGTGGTCAGCCCCAGCATTTT. It encodes CAVGQGSGQPQHF.

This clonotype has only a few counts. The rearrangement joins TRBV6-5 to TRBJ2-7, with TRBD2 as a possible D gene (6 bases). V was clipped by 6 bases and J by 6 bases, with 21 bases between them. The germline CDR1 and CDR2 sequences are MNHEY and SVGAGI. The CDR3 totals 15 residues. The CDR3 sequence: CASRPPGGLNREQYF. CDR3 DNA sequence: TGTGCCAGCAGACCCCCAGGAGGGCTTAATCGCGAGCAGTACTTC.

This clonotype appeared many times. This sequence joins TRBV3-1 and TRBJ2-7, with D perhaps matching TRBD1 (6 bases). The length of the CDR3 is 15 residues. Germline lookup yields CDR1 LGHDT and CDR2 YNNKEL (reference sequence). Trimming removed 1 base from V and 0 bases from J, with 10 bases in between. The CDR3 DNA sequence: TGTGCCAGCAGCCAAGGGAACAGGGCCTCCTACGAGCAGTACTTC. Translation gives CASSQGNRASYEQYF.

This clonotype was observed at least ten times. The CDR3 loop is CASITSLGNTIYF. The CDR3 bases are TGTGCCAGCATCACATCACTCGGAAACACCATATATTTT. The chain joins TRBV28 to TRBJ1-3; D is unresolved. The germline gives CDR1 MDHEN, CDR2 SYDVKM. V lost 7 bases and J lost 4, with 11 bases in between. The CDR3 covers 13 residues.